Described below is a single TCR beta chain sequence and its context. Its antigen remains unknown. This record belongs to a study of blood T cells in healthy people across ages. Regarding the study as a whole: Investigators treated diversity estimates from one million T cells as underestimates.

The germline V and J ends were trimmed by 3 bases and 4 bases, with 19 bases remaining between them. This CDR3 is 17 amino acids long. Germline CDR1 is LGHNA and CDR2 is YSLEER. The sample, around 9.9 milliliters of peripheral blood, was drawn from each donor. Per sample, no less than 5.5 micrograms of total RNA were extracted. The authors ran a second PCR of 7 to 11 cycles using a sample-barcoded 5' primer and a J-beta primer mix. TCRdb re-called the 5' RACE reads through MiXCR, storing one row per CDR3 protein. The sample has approximately 1.5 million distinct CDR3 sequences, under 55% seen once. The TCR was taken from a woman younger than 30 in good health. The sequencing sample was made of blood. The V gene is TRBV4-3, the J gene TRBJ2-1; D not resolved. Here the CDR3 reads CASSQGNTLPLYNEQFF. Here the CDR3 DNA reads TGCGCCAGCAGCCAGGGGAACACCCTACCCCTATACAATGAGCAGTTCTTC.